The 17 T cell receptor beta chains reported below all come from one sample, sequenced in a study of tumor T cells in aggressive B-cell lymphoma. Here immunoSEQ multiplex PCR was the method, and the copy in TCRdb shows in-frame clones only, minus some. The data show thousands of clones, about nine tenths seen once. The sequenced sample was tumor tissue. The receptors here all came from an adult with diffuse large B cell lymphoma.

This chain joins TRBV6-5 and TRBJ1-5, with TRBD1 as a possible D gene (6 bases). Trimming removed 6 bases at V and 1 base at J, with 10 bases between. The CDR3 is made up of 14 amino acids. Germline V gives CDR1 MNHEY, CDR2 SVGAGI. CDR3 DNA: TGTGCCAGCAGCTCAACAGGGAGCAATCAGCCCCAGCATTTT. Its translation is CASSSTGSNQPQHF.

This rearrangement joins TRBV30 to TRBJ2-6; D unresolved. The CDR3 spans 12 residues. CDR1 and CDR2 (germline): GTSNPN, SVGIG (reference sequence). V gave up 8 bases and J gave up 0 bases, with 5 bases separating them. Written as DNA, the CDR3 is TGTGCCAGCCCCTCTGGGGCCAACGTCCTGACTTTC. Its translation is CASPSGANVLTF.

The chain is built from TRBV28 and TRBJ2-2, with D perhaps TRBD2 (6 bases). This CDR3 has 14 amino acids. Trimming removed 6 bases at V and 0 bases at J, with 8 bases between. Germline loops: CDR1 MDHEN, CDR2 SYDVKM. The chain's CDR3 is CASRRLANTGELFF. The DNA of the CDR3 is TGTGCCAGCAGACGACTAGCGAACACCGGGGAGCTGTTTTTT.

With respect to this clone: One end of the junction does not line up with germline, which may come from a read error. The chain employs TRBV27 and TRBJ2-7; a possible D gene is TRBD2 (7 bases). The CDR3 contains 14 residues. CDR1 is MNHEY and CDR2 is SMNVEV in the germline V gene (reference sequence). The CDR3 loop reads CASSLGGAGYEQYF. CDR3 bases: TGTGCCAGCAGTTTAGGGGGGGCCGGGTACGAGCAGTATTTC.

This clone was found once. The chain carries TRBV29-1 and TRBJ1-2; 7 bases are shared with TRBD1. This CDR3 contains 12 residues. The germline gives CDR1 SQVTM, CDR2 ANQGSEA. After removal of 7 bases from V and 2 bases from J, the junction contained 4 bases not matched to a gene. The CDR3 is CSGSQGNYGYTF. CDR3 in DNA: TGCAGCGGTTCACAGGGGAACTATGGCTACACCTTC.

CDR3 nucleotides: TGCGCCAGCAGTGTTGGCCTAGCGGGAGGGGGGGGCACAGATACGCAGTATTTT. Amino acid sequence: CASSVGLAGGGGTDTQYF. This chain links TRBV10-2 with TRBJ2-3; 12 bases fit TRBD2. Germline CDR1 and CDR2: WSHSY and SAAADI. The V segment lost 4 bases and the J segment 1 base; nucleotides outside the gene matches: 9. The CDR3 has 18 amino acids.

J is TRBJ1-1 and V is TRBV5-4; 7 bases map to TRBD1. Germline CDR1 and CDR2: SGHNT and YYREEE (reference sequence). Trimming removed 0 bases from V and 4 bases from J; junction bases left unmatched: 6. This CDR3 is built from 15 residues. The CDR3 region has the DNA TGTGCCAGCAGCTTGGTCGGGACAGCAAGCACTGAAGCTTTCTTT. Its protein is CASSLVGTASTEAFF. The complete variable domain, with remaining parts taken from reference TRBV5-4 and TRBJ1-1, reads ETGVTQSPTHLIKTRGQQVTLRCSSQSGHNTVSWYQQALGQGPQFIFQYYREEENGRGNFPPRFSGLQFPNYSSELNVNALELDDSALYLCASSLVGTASTEAFFGQGTRLTVV.

The rearrangement uses TRBV7-8 and TRBJ2-1; D unclear. CDR3 size: 12 residues. V was clipped by 5 bases and J by 6 bases, with 8 bases between them. In germline, CDR1 is SGHVS, CDR2 FQNEAQ. Here the CDR3 DNA reads TGTGCCAGCAGCCTCTTCTCCAATGAGCAGTTCTTC. It specifies CASSLFSNEQFF.

The rearrangement links TRBV28 to TRBJ2-1, with 8 bases fitting TRBD2. Germline lookup yields CDR1 MDHEN and CDR2 SYDVKM. With V trimmed by 3 bases and J by 4 bases, 5 bases remained unmatched. This CDR3 region has 15 residues. Written as DNA, the CDR3 is TGTGCCAGCAGTTTCCTCGCGGGAGGTTACAATGAGCAGTTCTTC. It translates to CASSFLAGGYNEQFF.

The genes are TRBV14 and TRBJ2-7; 9 bases agree with TRBD2. V was pared by 4 bases and J by 4 bases, with 8 bases of the junction left unmatched. The CDR3 runs 15 residues. Germline V CDR1 and CDR2: SGHDN, FVKESK. The CDR3 nucleotides are TGTGCCAGCAGCCCCCAAGGCGGGAGGGAGTACGAGCAGTACTTC. It codes for CASSPQGGREYEQYF.

V and J are TRBV7-2 and TRBJ2-7; perhaps TRBD1 as D (6 bases). The CDR3 runs 15 residues. Germline V gene lookup returns CDR1 SGHTA and CDR2 FQGNSA. Trimming shortened V by 5 bases and J by 0 bases, and 14 bases separated the two germline ends. Written as DNA, the CDR3 is TGTGCCAGCAGCACGCGACAGGTTAGCTCCTACGAGCAGTACTTC. Translated, it gives CASSTRQVSSYEQYF. Combining the CDR3 with reference TRBV7-2 and TRBJ2-7 gives the whole variable domain GAGVSQSPSNKVTEKGKDVELRCDPISGHTALYWYRQSLGQGLEFLIYFQGNSAPDKSGLPSDRFSAERTGGSVSTLTIQRTQQEDSAVYLCASSTRQVSSYEQYFGPGTRLTVT.

A note on this clone: Other DNA variants within this sample encode the same CDR3. The chain combines TRBV7-2 with TRBJ2-7; D not certain. The V and J ends lost 4 bases and 7 bases respectively, with 14 bases between them. The CDR3 is 13 residues long. Germline loops: CDR1 SGHTA, CDR2 FQGNSA. The CDR3 here is CASSSRPGEEQYF. The CDR3, as DNA: TGTGCCAGCAGCTCAAGACCAGGTGAAGAGCAGTACTTC. Full variable domain (outside the CDR3, taken from reference TRBV7-2 and TRBJ2-7): GAGVSQSPSNKVTEKGKDVELRCDPISGHTALYWYRQSLGQGLEFLIYFQGNSAPDKSGLPSDRFSAERTGGSVSTLTIQRTQQEDSAVYLCASSSRPGEEQYFGPGTRLTVT.

This clone has only a few counts. The chain is built from TRBV6-6 and TRBJ1-4, with TRBD1 identical over 8 bases. J gave up 7 bases and V 6 bases, and 10 bases lay outside the gene matches. Germline CDR1 is MNHNY and CDR2 is SVGAGI (reference sequence). The CDR3 covers 15 residues. CDR3: CASRVFRQGREKLFF. DNA for the CDR3: TGTGCCAGCAGGGTGTTTCGACAGGGGCGTGAAAAACTGTTTTTT.

The CDR3 sequence is CASSLGMGSYSSGNTIYF. CDR3 bases: TGTGCCAGCAGCTTAGGTATGGGCTCATACAGCTCTGGAAACACCATATATTTT. The gene calls are TRBV11-2 and TRBJ1-3, with D uncertain. With 1 base removed from V and 0 bases from J, the gap between germline ends came to 16 bases. CDR3 size: 18 residues. The V gene's germline CDR1 is SGHAT and CDR2 FQNNGV.

V usage is TRBV11-3 and J usage is TRBJ2-7, with TRBD1 matching over 8 bases. The CDR3 contains 13 residues. With V trimmed by 3 bases and J by 6 bases, 4 bases remained unmatched. Germline CDR1 is SGHNT and CDR2 is YENEEA. The DNA of the CDR3 is TGTGCCAGCAGCTTGACAGGGGCGGTCGAGCAGTACTTC. It yields the protein CASSLTGAVEQYF. The complete variable domain, with remaining parts taken from reference TRBV11-3 and TRBJ2-7, reads EAGVVQSPRYKIIEKKQPVAFWCNPISGHNTLYWYLQNLGQGPELLIRYENEEAVDDSQLPKDRFSAERLKGVDSTLKIQPAELGDSAVYLCASSLTGAVEQYFGPGTRLTVT.

The chain has TRBV18 and TRBJ1-1, with D uncertain. CDR1 is KGHSH and CDR2 is LQKENI in the germline V gene. This CDR3 spans 13 amino acids. V was clipped by 7 bases and J by 2 bases, with 11 bases between them. The CDR3 nucleotides read TGTGCCAGCTTATACGCAGATAACACTGAAGCTTTCTTT. Its protein product is CASLYADNTEAFF. The variable domain in full, with the rest retrieved from reference TRBV18 and TRBJ1-1, is NAGVMQNPRHLVRRRGQEARLRCSPMKGHSHVYWYRQLPEEGLKFMVYLQKENIIDESGMPKERFSAEFPKEGPSILRIQQVVRGDSAAYFCASLYADNTEAFFGQGTRLTVV.

J is TRBJ1-4 and V is TRBV19; 7 bases align to TRBD1. The CDR3 extends over 14 amino acids. Germline V CDR1 and CDR2: LNHDA, SQIVND (reference sequence). V dropped 7 bases and J dropped 3; count of bases not matched to a gene: 5. The CDR3 sequence is CASNPGQPNEKLFF. DNA of the CDR3: TGTGCCAGTAACCCGGGACAGCCTAATGAAAAACTGTTTTTT.